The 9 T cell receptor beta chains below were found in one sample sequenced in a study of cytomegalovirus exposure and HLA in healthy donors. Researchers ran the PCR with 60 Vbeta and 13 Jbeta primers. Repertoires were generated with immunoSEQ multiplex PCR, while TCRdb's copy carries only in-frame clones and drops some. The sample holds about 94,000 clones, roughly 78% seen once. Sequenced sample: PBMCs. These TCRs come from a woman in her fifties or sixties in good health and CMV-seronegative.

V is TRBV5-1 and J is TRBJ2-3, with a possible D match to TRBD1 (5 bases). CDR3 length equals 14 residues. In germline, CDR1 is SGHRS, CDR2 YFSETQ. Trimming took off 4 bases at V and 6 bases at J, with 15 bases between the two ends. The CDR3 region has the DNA TGCGCCAGCAGCGCCTCAGGGCCCCGGGATACGCAGTATTTT. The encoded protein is CASSASGPRDTQYF.

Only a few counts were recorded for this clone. The CDR3 sequence is CASSQEFGTGKYF. The CDR3 coding sequence is TGTGCCAGCAGCCAAGAATTCGGGACAGGGAAGTATTTT. V and J are TRBV14 and TRBJ2-3; 9 bases agree with TRBD1. V lost 0 bases to trimming and J lost 13 bases; unmatched junction nucleotides: 5. The CDR3 is 13 residues long. In germline, CDR1 is SGHDN, CDR2 FVKESK.

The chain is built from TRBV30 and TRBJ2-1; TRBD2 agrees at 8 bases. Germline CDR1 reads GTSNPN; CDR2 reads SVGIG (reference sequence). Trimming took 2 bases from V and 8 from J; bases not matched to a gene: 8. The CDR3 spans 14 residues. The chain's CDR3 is CAWSLSGSFDEQFF. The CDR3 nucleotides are TGTGCCTGGAGTCTGAGCGGGAGTTTCGATGAGCAGTTCTTC.

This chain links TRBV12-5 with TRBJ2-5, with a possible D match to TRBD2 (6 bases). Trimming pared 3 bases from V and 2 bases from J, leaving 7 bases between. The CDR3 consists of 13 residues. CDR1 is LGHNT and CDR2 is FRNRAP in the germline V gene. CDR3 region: CASGFGLQETQYF. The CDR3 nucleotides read TGTGCTAGTGGTTTCGGACTACAAGAGACCCAGTACTTC.

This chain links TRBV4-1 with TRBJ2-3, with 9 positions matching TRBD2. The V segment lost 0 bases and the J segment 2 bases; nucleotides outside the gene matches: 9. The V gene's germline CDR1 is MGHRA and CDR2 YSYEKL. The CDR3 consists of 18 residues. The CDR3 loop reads CASSQDSLGGGVTDTQYF. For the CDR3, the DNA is TGCGCCAGCAGCCAAGATTCGCTGGGCGGGGGGGTCACAGATACGCAGTATTTT.

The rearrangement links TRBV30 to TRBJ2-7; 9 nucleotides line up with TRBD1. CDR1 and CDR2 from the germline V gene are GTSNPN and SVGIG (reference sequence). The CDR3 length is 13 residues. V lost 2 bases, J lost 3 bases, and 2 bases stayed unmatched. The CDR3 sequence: CAWSPGQGYEQYF. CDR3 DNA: TGTGCCTGGAGTCCGGGACAGGGCTACGAGCAGTACTTC.

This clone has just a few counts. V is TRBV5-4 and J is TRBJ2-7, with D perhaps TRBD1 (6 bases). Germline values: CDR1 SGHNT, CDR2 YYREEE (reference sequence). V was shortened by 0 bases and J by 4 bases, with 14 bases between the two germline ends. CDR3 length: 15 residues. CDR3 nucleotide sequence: TGTGCCAGCAGCTTGGGTCCCAGGGGAGAGTACGAGCAGTACTTC. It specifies CASSLGPRGEYEQYF. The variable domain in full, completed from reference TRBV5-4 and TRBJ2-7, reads ETGVTQSPTHLIKTRGQQVTLRCSSQSGHNTVSWYQQALGQGPQFIFQYYREEENGRGNFPPRFSGLQFPNYSSELNVNALELDDSALYLCASSLGPRGEYEQYFGPGTRLTVT.

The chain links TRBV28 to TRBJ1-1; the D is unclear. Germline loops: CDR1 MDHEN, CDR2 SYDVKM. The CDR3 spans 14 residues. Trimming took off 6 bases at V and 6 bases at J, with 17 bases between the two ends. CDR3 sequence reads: CASSPGRFVAEAFF. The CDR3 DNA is TGTGCCAGCAGCCCCGGCAGGTTCGTCGCTGAAGCTTTCTTT.

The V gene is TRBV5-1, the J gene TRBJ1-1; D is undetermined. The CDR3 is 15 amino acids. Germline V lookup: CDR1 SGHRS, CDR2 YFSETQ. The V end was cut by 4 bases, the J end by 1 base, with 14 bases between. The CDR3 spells CASSEGPGGNTEAFF. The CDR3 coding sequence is TGCGCCAGCAGCGAAGGTCCAGGAGGGAACACTGAAGCTTTCTTT.